The 8 T cell receptor beta chains reported below all come from one sample, sequenced in a study of blood T cell repertoires in COVID-19. The table came from immunoSEQ multiplex PCR; TCRdb's copy has only in-frame clones and leaves some out. The repertoire includes about 160,000 clones, around 86% of them detected once, and under 7.5% sits in the top ten. Sequenced input: peripheral blood. The receptor source for this set is a man older than 75 with acute or convalescent COVID-19.

As to this clone: Germline is not matched at one junction end, which may reflect a read error. CDR3 nucleotides: TGTGCTAGCAGCCAATTGCCACCGGGACAGGGGACAAACTATGGCTACACCTTC. This codes for CASSQLPPGQGTNYGYTF. The chain is built from TRBV7-7 and TRBJ1-2; 10 positions match TRBD1. From germline, CDR1 is SSHAT and CDR2 FNYEAQ (reference sequence). The CDR3 is 18 amino acids.

This clone has more than one count but fewer than ten. V gene TRBV6-4 combines with J gene TRBJ2-2; 12 bases agree with TRBD1. CDR3 length: 15 amino acids. V trimming: 6 bases; J trimming: 6 bases; junction bases outside the gene matches: 5. Germline V gene data show CDR1 as MRHNA and CDR2 as SNTAGT. In DNA form, the CDR3 reads TGTGCCAGCAGCACTGGGACAGGGGGCCCCGGGGAGCTGTTTTTT. This gives the protein CASSTGTGGPGELFF.

The chain combines TRBV13 with TRBJ2-3, with TRBD2 identical over 8 bases. The CDR3 covers 15 residues. The trim removed 2 bases at V and 4 bases at J, leaving 5 bases unmatched. Germline CDR1 PRHDT, CDR2 FYEKMQ (reference sequence). This CDR3 reads CASSLSFGGADTQYF. The CDR3 DNA reads as TGTGCCAGCAGCTTATCTTTCGGGGGGGCAGATACGCAGTATTTT.

The V gene is TRBV3-1 (or the pseudogene TRBV3-2), the J gene TRBJ1-1; 8 positions agree with TRBD1. Germline values: CDR1 LGHDT, CDR2 YNNKEL (reference sequence). The V gene end was trimmed by 5 bases and the J gene end by 5 bases; junction bases not matched to a gene: 10. This CDR3 is 15 amino acids long. CDR3 nucleotide sequence: TGTGCCAGCAGCAAAACCCAGGGGGCGGGGACTGAAGCTTTCTTT. This encodes CASSKTQGAGTEAFF.

The chain employs TRBV2 and TRBJ1-2; D is undetermined. The CDR3 is 11 amino acids. CDR1 and CDR2 from the germline V gene are SNHLY and FYNNEI. The ends were cut back, 3 bases at V and 7 bases at J, with 6 bases in the middle. CDR3 sequence reads: CASSDGVGYTF. The DNA for the CDR3 is TGTGCCAGCAGTGACGGGGTTGGCTACACCTTC.

The chain combines TRBV30 with TRBJ2-3; the match to TRBD2 covers 8 bases. Germline CDR1 reads GTSNPN; CDR2 reads SVGIG (reference sequence). The CDR3 runs 14 residues. With 4 bases clipped from V and 8 bases from J, the junction kept 11 bases outside the gene matches. CDR3 protein: CAWKGGRPQGTQYF. The CDR3 DNA sequence: TGTGCCTGGAAGGGCGGGAGGCCCCAGGGTACGCAGTATTTT.

V is TRBV5-4 and J is TRBJ1-1; possibly TRBD1 for D (6 bases). The CDR3 runs 13 residues. Germline assignment: CDR1 SGHNT and CDR2 YYREEE (reference sequence). V lost 3 bases, J lost 7 bases, and 13 bases lay in between. CDR3 residues: CASSSGQRDEAFF. CDR3 nucleotide sequence: TGTGCCAGCAGCTCAGGACAGAGAGATGAAGCTTTCTTT.

The CDR3 nucleotides are TGTGCCAGCAGTGAAAGTTATGGACAGGGGGCCTTGGGCAATCAGCCCCAGCATTTT. It specifies CASSESYGQGALGNQPQHF. The chain couples TRBV6-1 to TRBJ1-5; 11 bases agree with TRBD1. Trimming cost V 2 bases and J 2 bases; bases outside gene matches: 11. Germline values: CDR1 MNHNS, CDR2 SASEGT. The CDR3 is 19 residues long.